A single sample gave rise to the 18 T cell receptor beta chains below, sequenced in a study of cytomegalovirus exposure and HLA in healthy donors. With 60 Vbeta and 13 Jbeta primers, the PCR was carried out. This table comes from immunoSEQ multiplex PCR, and its TCRdb copy is limited to in-frame clones, with some not included. This table holds some 140,000 clones, 80% found once. The sample was PBMCs. These receptors all stem from a male donor in good health and CMV-seropositive.

This chain connects TRBV5-8 to TRBJ2-5, with 8 bases identical to TRBD2. Looked up from germline, CDR1 is SGHTS and CDR2 is YDEGEE. V lost 4 bases, J lost 5 bases, and 7 bases stayed unmatched. The CDR3 sequence is 14 residues long. The CDR3 sequence is CASSLGLASETQYF. CDR3 DNA sequence: TGTGCCAGCAGCCTAGGACTAGCTTCGGAGACCCAGTACTTC. The entire variable domain, with the rest obtained from reference TRBV5-8 and TRBJ2-5, is as follows: EAGVTQSPTHLIKTRGQQATLRCSPISGHTSVYWYQQALGLGLQFLLWYDEGEERNRGNFPPRFSGRQFPNYSSELNVNALELEDSALYLCASSLGLASETQYFGPGTRLLVL.

J is TRBJ2-5 and V is TRBV4-3, with 7 positions matching TRBD1. CDR1 is LGHNA and CDR2 is YSLEER in the germline V gene. There are 16 residues in the CDR3. J lost 5 bases, V lost 2 bases, and 11 bases had no gene match. CDR3 coding DNA: TGCGCCAGCAGCCAACTAGGGGACAGCCCCGGGGAGACCCAGTACTTC. This translates into CASSQLGDSPGETQYF.

The rearrangement links TRBV21-1 to TRBJ2-6; the table calls TRBD2, which could not be checked here. TRBV21-1 is a documented pseudogene. The CDR3 sequence is 20 residues long. CDR3 nucleotides: TGTGCCAGCAGCAATGGAAAGGGACTAGCGGGTCACTCTGGGGCCAACGTCCTGACTTTC. The encoded protein is CASSNGKGLAGHSGANVLTF.

This sequence joins TRBV29-1 and TRBJ2-7, with 12 nucleotides matching TRBD1. CDR3 length: 16 residues. Germline CDR1 and CDR2: SQVTM and ANQGSEA. V lost 3 bases to trimming and J lost 4 bases; unmatched junction nucleotides: 10. Here the CDR3 DNA reads TGCAGCGTTGAGGGAGGGACAGGGGGCGCATCGTACGAGCAGTACTTC. Protein product: CSVEGGTGGASYEQYF.

The chain recombines TRBV9 with TRBJ1-2; D call uncertain. Germline assignment: CDR1 SGDLS and CDR2 YYNGEE. This CDR3 has 13 residues. V was pared by 0 bases and J by 0 bases, with 3 bases between. The CDR3, as DNA: TGTGCCAGCAGCGTAGTATCTAACTATGGCTACACCTTC. This translates into CASSVVSNYGYTF.

This rearrangement joins TRBV19 to TRBJ2-7; tentatively, D is TRBD2 (6 bases). V was pared by 11 bases and J by 6 bases, with 17 bases between. In germline, CDR1 is LNHDA, CDR2 SQIVND (reference sequence). The CDR3 consists of 12 residues. Here the CDR3 reads CASSDYGREQYF. For the CDR3, the DNA is TGTGCCTCCTCGGACTATGGTCGCGAGCAGTACTTC.

The chain couples TRBV28 to TRBJ2-7; 7 bases are shared with TRBD1. V trimming: 1 base; J trimming: 2 bases; junction bases outside the gene matches: 5. Germline loops: CDR1 MDHEN, CDR2 SYDVKM. The CDR3 is made up of 15 amino acids. The CDR3, as DNA: TGTGCCAGCAGTTTATTACAGGGGTACCCCTACGAGCAGTACTTC. It yields the protein CASSLLQGYPYEQYF. The variable domain in full, with the rest retrieved from reference TRBV28 and TRBJ2-7, is DVKVTQSSRYLVKRTGEKVFLECVQDMDHENMFWYRQDPGLGLRLIYFSYDVKMKEKGDIPEGYSVSREKKERFSLILESASTNQTSMYLCASSLLQGYPYEQYFGPGTRLTVT.

V usage is TRBV19 and J usage is TRBJ1-1; a weak D match, TRBD1 (6 bases). The CDR3 has 14 amino acids. Trimming shortened V by 7 bases and J by 5 bases, and 17 bases separated the two germline ends. Germline CDR1 LNHDA, CDR2 SQIVND (reference sequence). The CDR3: CASMKGQGSTEAFF. The DNA of the CDR3 is TGTGCCAGTATGAAAGGGCAGGGGAGTACTGAAGCTTTCTTT.

The V call is TRBV6-5, the J call TRBJ2-1; TRBD1 matches 7 bases. This CDR3 comprises 14 residues. V lost 3 bases, J lost 4 bases, and 3 bases stayed unmatched. Germline assignment: CDR1 MNHEY and CDR2 SVGAGI. The CDR3 protein is CASSYGTEYNEQFF. The CDR3 nucleotides read TGTGCCAGCAGTTATGGGACAGAATACAATGAGCAGTTCTTC.

This rearrangement joins TRBV27 to TRBJ2-2; no clear D gene. The germline V and J ends were trimmed by 0 bases and 4 bases, with 6 bases remaining between them. Germline CDR1 is MNHEY and CDR2 is SMNVEV (reference sequence). This CDR3 is 14 amino acids long. CDR3 in amino acids: CASSLSPGTGELFF. Here the CDR3 DNA reads TGTGCCAGCAGTTTATCTCCGGGCACCGGGGAGCTGTTTTTT.

This chain joins TRBV7-6 and TRBJ2-5, with 7 bases that match TRBD1. The CDR3 is 14 amino acids. CDR1 and CDR2 from the germline V gene are SGHVS and FNYEAQ. Trimming at V came to 4 bases and at J to 0 bases, leaving 2 bases not matched to a gene. As DNA, the CDR3 is TGTGCCAGCAGCTCGACAGGGTACCAAGAGACCCAGTACTTC. The encoded protein is CASSSTGYQETQYF.

The chain employs TRBV2 and TRBJ1-5; TRBD1 aligns across 9 bases. J was trimmed by 7 bases and V by 6 bases; bases with no gene match: 13. There are 16 residues in the CDR3. Looked up from germline, CDR1 is SNHLY and CDR2 is FYNNEI. The CDR3 region has the DNA TGTGCCAGCAGGGGGACCGGGACAGGGTTAGACCAGCCCCAGCATTTT. This gives the protein CASRGTGTGLDQPQHF.

The rearrangement joins TRBV7-9 to TRBJ2-7, with D uncertain. Between the trimmed V and J ends, which lost 4 bases and 4 bases, there was a span of 8 bases. The germline V gene encodes CDR1 SEHNR and CDR2 FQNEAQ (reference sequence). The CDR3 extends over 12 amino acids. CDR3 sequence: CASSSTGYEQYF. CDR3 bases: TGTGCCAGCAGCTCCACCGGTTACGAGCAGTACTTC.

V is TRBV5-8 and J is TRBJ1-4; tentatively, D is TRBD1 (5 bases). The V and J ends lost 1 base and 7 bases respectively, with 11 bases between them. In germline, CDR1 is SGHTS, CDR2 YDEGEE. This CDR3 spans 14 amino acids. For the CDR3, the DNA is TGTGCCAGCAGCTTGCCTAGGGGATCTGAAAAACTGTTTTTT. This gives the protein CASSLPRGSEKLFF.

Only a few counts were recorded for this clone. The chain joins TRBV6-5 to TRBJ2-7; D gene uncertain. The CDR3 is made up of 12 amino acids. With 5 bases removed from V and 6 bases from J, the gap between germline ends came to 11 bases. CDR1 MNHEY and CDR2 SVGAGI come from the germline V gene. The CDR3 DNA sequence: TGTGCCAGCAGTCCCTCGGGTGCCGAGCAGTACTTC. It is translated as CASSPSGAEQYF.

The genes are TRBV6-5 and TRBJ1-3; 8 positions agree with TRBD1. Germline V gene sequence: CDR1 MNHEY, CDR2 SVGAGI. This CDR3 region has 14 residues. V shed 5 bases, J shed 3 bases, and the junction held 3 bases outside the gene matches. Here the CDR3 DNA reads TGTGCCAGCAGTGAAGGGACAGGTGGAAACACCATATATTTT. It is translated as CASSEGTGGNTIYF.

The chain links TRBV9 to TRBJ1-3; 8 nucleotides align to TRBD1. Germline V lookup: CDR1 SGDLS, CDR2 YYNGEE. CDR3 length: 15 residues. V was clipped by 2 bases and J by 3 bases; unmatched bases: 4. This CDR3 is CASSVTGDYGNTIYF. DNA of the CDR3: TGTGCCAGCAGCGTGACAGGGGACTATGGAAACACCATATATTTT.

This chain links TRBV19 with TRBJ2-2; D gene uncertain. There are 14 residues in the CDR3. Trimming cost V 4 bases and J 2 bases, with 8 bases left between them. Germline CDR1 is LNHDA and CDR2 is SQIVND (reference sequence). The CDR3 loop is CASSTVSNTGELFF. CDR3 sequence (DNA): TGTGCCAGTAGTACGGTTAGCAACACCGGGGAGCTGTTTTTT. The full variable domain, completed using reference TRBV19 and TRBJ2-2, is DGGITQSPKYLFRKEGQNVTLSCEQNLNHDAMYWYRQDPGQGLRLIYYSQIVNDFQKGDIAEGYSVSREKKESFPLTVTSAQKNPTAFYLCASSTVSNTGELFFGEGSRLTVL.